This T cell receptor beta chain emerged from a study of blood T cell repertoires in COVID-19. Measured with immunoSEQ multiplex PCR; TCRdb has only the in-frame clones, and not every one. The data show about 120,000 clones, over 60% seen once. The germline CDR1 and CDR2 sequences are SGHRS and YFSETQ. The CDR3 extends over 15 amino acids. V dropped 4 bases and J dropped 4 bases, with 16 bases sitting between them. The sequenced sample was peripheral blood. The receptor was isolated from a woman older than 75 with active or convalescent COVID-19. This chain connects TRBV5-1 to TRBJ2-3; the D gene is possibly TRBD2 (6 bases). CDR3 loop: CASSASAGQADTQYF. Here the CDR3 DNA reads TGCGCCAGCAGCGCTAGCGCAGGGCAGGCAGATACGCAGTATTTT.